This passage covers 26 T cell receptor beta chains from one sample sequenced in a study of beta chain features in type 1 diabetes. Sequencing targeted expressed TCRB transcripts, as all isolated RNA had been reverse transcribed. Repertoires were generated with immunoSEQ multiplex PCR, while TCRdb's copy carries only in-frame clones and drops some. Of 250,000 to 300,000 clones listed, 8% are singletons. Sequenced material: central memory CD4+ T cells from blood. The receptors shown here come from a woman aged 18-29 years in good health.

The chain recombines TRBV2 with TRBJ1-1; D not resolved. The V and J ends lost 6 bases and 1 base respectively, with 12 bases between them. The CDR3 is made up of 14 amino acids. The V gene's germline CDR1 is SNHLY and CDR2 FYNNEI. The CDR3 loop is CASSRGQRNTEAFF. The CDR3 coding sequence is TGTGCCAGCAGCCGCGGTCAGCGGAACACTGAAGCTTTCTTT.

The table lists this clone with a few counts. Distinct nucleotide sequences in the sample also encode this CDR3. The rearrangement joins TRBV7-2 to TRBJ1-2; weak D call: TRBD1 (5 bases). The CDR3 covers 14 residues. V lost 0 bases to trimming and J lost 6 bases, with 11 bases between them. Germline loops: CDR1 SGHTA, CDR2 FQGNSA. The CDR3 reads CASSLASREDGYTF. The CDR3 coding sequence is TGTGCCAGCAGCTTAGCGAGCAGGGAGGATGGCTACACCTTC.

The V call is TRBV6-1, the J call TRBJ2-3; 7 nucleotides agree with TRBD1. CDR1 MNHNS and CDR2 SASEGT come from the germline V gene. The CDR3 totals 15 residues. Trimming took 6 bases from V and 6 from J; bases not matched to a gene: 12. Here the CDR3 reads CASRSTGSPVDTQYF. The CDR3, as DNA: TGTGCCAGCAGATCGACAGGGTCCCCGGTCGATACGCAGTATTTT.

This rearrangement joins TRBV7-2 to TRBJ2-3, with D hard to call. CDR1 is SGHTA and CDR2 is FQGNSA in the germline V gene. The CDR3 is 13 residues long. With 1 base removed from V and 9 bases from J, the gap between germline ends came to 11 bases. For the CDR3, the DNA is TGTGCCAGCAGCTTAGAGGGTTACCAAACGCAGTATTTT. It codes for CASSLEGYQTQYF. Together with reference TRBV7-2 and TRBJ2-3, the CDR3 gives the full variable domain: GAGVSQSPSNKVTEKGKDVELRCDPISGHTALYWYRQSLGQGLEFLIYFQGNSAPDKSGLPSDRFSAERTGGSVSTLTIQRTQQEDSAVYLCASSLEGYQTQYFGPGTRLTVL.

The CDR3 bases are TGCAGTGCTCATAGGGGTTACGAGCAGTACTTC. It is translated as CSAHRGYEQYF. The chain joins TRBV20-1 to TRBJ2-5, with D possibly being TRBD1 (5 bases). With the DNA end fitting TRBJ2-7 better, the J assignment may be wrong. The CDR3 runs to 11 residues. Germline V lookup: CDR1 DFQATT, CDR2 SNEGSKA (reference sequence).

In this sample, this clone turned up a few times. This sequence joins TRBV7-2 and TRBJ1-6; D gene ambiguous. Between the trimmed V and J ends, which lost 9 bases and 9 bases, there was a span of 15 bases. This CDR3 is 13 amino acids long. The germline gives CDR1 SGHTA, CDR2 FQGNSA. CDR3 coding DNA: TGTGCCAGTACCGCTCGACGGGGTTCACCCCTCCACTTT. Translated: CASTARRGSPLHF.

This clone was counted a few times. J is TRBJ1-1 and V is TRBV29-1; D is perhaps TRBD1 (6 bases). CDR3 length: 13 residues. Per the germline V gene, CDR1 is SQVTM and CDR2 is ANQGSEA. V was trimmed by 7 bases and J by 3 bases, leaving 15 bases between them. The CDR3 DNA follows: TGCAGCGCACGAACAGGGTTGGACACTGAAGCTTTCTTT. Protein: CSARTGLDTEAFF.

This clone was seen only a few times. The V gene is TRBV29-1, the J gene TRBJ1-3; no clear D. The CDR3 runs to 15 residues. The V gene lost 7 bases and the J gene lost 2 bases, with 18 bases spanning the gap. Germline lookup yields CDR1 SQVTM and CDR2 ANQGSEA. The CDR3 protein is CSALDTLATGNTIYF. CDR3 DNA sequence: TGCAGCGCCCTAGACACCCTTGCAACTGGAAACACCATATATTTT.

This clone showed up just a few times. The CDR3 spells CASSLAEVRGLPYEQYF. CDR3 bases: TGTGCCAGCAGCCTAGCCGAGGTCAGAGGACTACCCTACGAGCAGTACTTC. This chain joins TRBV25-1 and TRBJ2-7; maybe TRBD2 (6 bases). This CDR3 is 17 amino acids long. V dropped 6 bases and J dropped 2 bases, with 23 bases sitting between them. Germline CDR1 reads MGHDK; CDR2 reads SYGVNS.

J is TRBJ2-7 and V is TRBV7-2; unclear D gene. Germline loops: CDR1 SGHTA, CDR2 FQGNSA. V was cut by 5 bases and J by 5 bases, with 16 bases left in between. The CDR3 has 14 amino acids. For the CDR3, the DNA is TGTGCCAGCAGCCCCGGTTTCTCGTACAACGAGCAGTACTTC. Its translation: CASSPGFSYNEQYF.

The rearrangement joins TRBV25-1 to TRBJ1-2; D remains ambiguous. This CDR3 has 14 residues. The germline V gene encodes CDR1 MGHDK and CDR2 SYGVNS. V lost 5 bases and J lost 1, with 11 bases in between. The CDR3 coding sequence is TGTGCCAGCAGTCCCCCGGGCAGTAACTATGGCTACACCTTC. Translating gives CASSPPGSNYGYTF.

This clone was observed many times. Sequence at one end of the junction differs from germline and may be a read error. The chain joins TRBV7-2 to TRBJ1-1, with 8 bases matching TRBD1. Germline-derived CDR1 and CDR2 are SGHTA and FQGNSA. The CDR3 is 16 amino acids. CDR3 sequence (DNA): TGTGCCAGCACCTTACGGTCAGGGGGCGGGGTCACTGAAGCTTTCTTT. It specifies CASTLRSGGGVTEAFF.

This clone appeared a few times. V is TRBV6-5 and J is TRBJ1-5; 9 bases match TRBD1. CDR1 is MNHEY, CDR2 SVGAGI, per germline. The V and J ends lost 5 bases and 7 bases, in that order; junction bases with no gene match: 6. There are 14 residues in the CDR3. In DNA form, the CDR3 reads TGTGCCAGCAGTAGGACAGGGGTGGACCAGCCCCAGCATTTT. It encodes CASSRTGVDQPQHF.

The chain combines TRBV28 with TRBJ1-6; D is unresolved. Looked up from germline, CDR1 is MDHEN and CDR2 is SYDVKM. CDR3 length: 13 residues. Trimming pared 8 bases from V and 6 bases from J, leaving 11 bases between. The CDR3, as DNA: TGTGCCAGCGAGCCGGGATTTAATTCACCCCTCCACTTT. As protein: CASEPGFNSPLHF.

CDR3 in DNA: TGTGCCAGCAGCCGGGGGTTGAAGCCCGGGGAGCTGTTTTTT. Amino acid sequence: CASSRGLKPGELFF. The gene calls are TRBV2 and TRBJ2-2; perhaps TRBD2 as D (6 bases). V lost 6 bases to trimming and J lost 6 bases, with 14 bases between them. The CDR3 spans 14 residues. Looked up from germline, CDR1 is SNHLY and CDR2 is FYNNEI.

A remark on this clone: Other nucleotide sequences in the sample specify the same CDR3. V gene TRBV29-1 combines with J gene TRBJ2-3; 7 bases line up with TRBD2. The CDR3 length is 14 residues. The V and J ends lost 1 base and 0 bases, in that order; junction bases with no gene match: 1. Germline V gives CDR1 SQVTM, CDR2 ANQGSEA. The CDR3 coding sequence is TGCAGCGTTGAAGGGGAGGGGAGCACAGATACGCAGTATTTT. Translation: CSVEGEGSTDTQYF.

This clone has at least ten counts. The V gene is TRBV7-9, the J gene TRBJ2-2; D call uncertain. Germline CDR1 SEHNR, CDR2 FQNEAQ (reference sequence). This CDR3 is built from 14 residues. V lost 4 bases to trimming and J lost 7 bases, with 13 bases between them. The CDR3 sequence is CASSWTAGLGELFF. CDR3 DNA: TGTGCCAGCAGCTGGACGGCAGGTCTCGGGGAGCTGTTTTTT.

The chain recombines TRBV5-4 with TRBJ1-2, with D maybe TRBD1 (6 bases). The CDR3 extends over 13 amino acids. V was shortened by 0 bases and J by 8 bases, with 11 bases between the two germline ends. Germline CDR1 SGHNT, CDR2 YYREEE (reference sequence). The CDR3 here is CASSLEQGSGYTF. The CDR3 DNA is TGTGCCAGCAGCTTGGAGCAGGGGTCGGGCTACACCTTC.

The CDR3 spells CASSTGNSPRQETQYF. The CDR3 coding sequence is TGTGCCAGCAGCACAGGGAACTCCCCCCGCCAAGAGACCCAGTACTTC. The chain is built from TRBV11-2 and TRBJ2-5, with D perhaps TRBD1 (6 bases). Germline CDR1 is SGHAT and CDR2 is FQNNGV. There are 16 residues in the CDR3. V was pared by 5 bases and J by 1 base, with 17 bases between.

Comments on this clone: Other DNA sequences from this sample encode an identical CDR3 as well. V gene TRBV5-1 combines with J gene TRBJ2-5; 8 positions match TRBD1. V gave up 6 bases and J gave up 1 base; unmatched junction bases: 5. The CDR3 is 14 amino acids. Germline CDR1 reads SGHRS; CDR2 reads YFSETQ. CDR3 sequence: CASTVTGGQETQYF. Written as DNA, the CDR3 is TGCGCCAGCACCGTTACAGGGGGCCAAGAGACCCAGTACTTC.

In the case of this clone: The likely explanation is a read error, given a far larger clone one base away. The sample contains more than one DNA sequence encoding this CDR3. This chain joins TRBV16 and TRBJ1-2, with D perhaps matching TRBD1 (6 bases). CDR3 length equals 13 residues. V lost 6 bases and J lost 2, with 10 bases in between. Germline V gene sequence: CDR1 KGHSY, CDR2 FQNENV. CDR3 residues: CASSPTGNYGYTF. The CDR3 bases are TGTGCCAGCAGTCCGACAGGAAACTATGGCTACACCTTC.

V and J are TRBV5-6 and TRBJ1-2, with D possibly matching TRBD1 (5 bases). The CDR3 loop spans 14 amino acids. The germline V and J ends were trimmed by 1 base and 3 bases, with 10 bases remaining between them. The germline V gene has CDR1 SGHDT and CDR2 YYEEEE. The CDR3 here is CASSLTQAHYGYTF. CDR3 DNA sequence: TGTGCCAGCAGCTTGACACAGGCCCACTATGGCTACACCTTC.

This clone turned up a few times. V usage is TRBV5-1 and J usage is TRBJ2-2; TRBD1 is a possible D gene (5 bases). V was clipped by 0 bases and J by 7 bases, with 13 bases between them. From germline, CDR1 is SGHRS and CDR2 YFSETQ. The CDR3 covers 15 residues. The CDR3 protein is CASSLARAVSGELFF. CDR3 nucleotide sequence: TGCGCCAGCAGCTTGGCCAGGGCGGTTAGCGGGGAGCTGTTTTTT.

The chain recombines TRBV9 with TRBJ2-1, with D tentatively TRBD2 (5 bases). Germline CDR1 reads SGDLS; CDR2 reads YYNGEE. V lost 3 bases and J lost 7, with 17 bases in between. This CDR3 spans 15 amino acids. The CDR3 nucleotides read TGTGCCAGCAGCGGAGTCACTAGTGAATCGAATGAGCAGTTCTTC. This sequence encodes CASSGVTSESNEQFF.

For this clone: The sample has other DNA sequences that encode this CDR3 too. J is TRBJ1-1 and V is TRBV14; the D gene is possibly TRBD1 (6 bases). Per the germline V gene, CDR1 is SGHDN and CDR2 is FVKESK. This CDR3 is built from 14 residues. Trimming pared 1 base from V and 4 bases from J, leaving 10 bases between. The CDR3 nucleotides are TGTGCCAGCAGCCAAGTTTCAGGGGTCACTGAAGCTTTCTTT. It specifies CASSQVSGVTEAFF.

This clone was seen once. V usage is TRBV5-6 and J usage is TRBJ2-5; tentative D call: TRBD1 (7 bases). There are 16 residues in the CDR3. V was trimmed by 4 bases and J by 4 bases, leaving 20 bases between them. Germline V lookup: CDR1 SGHDT, CDR2 YYEEEE. This CDR3 reads CASSHTRGVSGETQYF. The DNA for the CDR3 is TGTGCCAGCAGCCACACCAGGGGGGTTTCGGGAGAGACCCAGTACTTC.